This T cell receptor beta chain appears in the sequencing data of a study of OX40 agonist ivuxolimab in advanced cancers. Across the whole study: Intravenous ivuxolimab at 0.01 to 10 mg/kg was given to patients every 2 weeks.

Blood draws occurred at baseline, cycle 4 day 1, and cycle 7 day 1. Assay used: immunoSEQ multiplex PCR; TCRdb lists only in-frame clones, some missing. This sample has around 69,000 clones, with roughly nine tenths found just once. The sequences come from CD4+ or CD8+ T cells sorted from blood, collected in a trial of the OX40 agonist ivuxolimab. The TCR comes from an adult with an advanced solid tumor such as melanoma, head and neck, liver or kidney cancer.

CDR3 loop: CASSLGRQGAGDTQYF. The CDR3 DNA follows: TGTGCCAGCAGCTTAGGGCGACAGGGGGCCGGAGATACGCAGTATTTT. V gene TRBV7-9 combines with J gene TRBJ2-3; 10 bases map to TRBD1. The length of the CDR3 is 16 residues. V trimming: 1 base; J trimming: 5 bases; junction bases outside the gene matches: 6. Germline V lookup: CDR1 SEHNR, CDR2 FQNEAQ (reference sequence).